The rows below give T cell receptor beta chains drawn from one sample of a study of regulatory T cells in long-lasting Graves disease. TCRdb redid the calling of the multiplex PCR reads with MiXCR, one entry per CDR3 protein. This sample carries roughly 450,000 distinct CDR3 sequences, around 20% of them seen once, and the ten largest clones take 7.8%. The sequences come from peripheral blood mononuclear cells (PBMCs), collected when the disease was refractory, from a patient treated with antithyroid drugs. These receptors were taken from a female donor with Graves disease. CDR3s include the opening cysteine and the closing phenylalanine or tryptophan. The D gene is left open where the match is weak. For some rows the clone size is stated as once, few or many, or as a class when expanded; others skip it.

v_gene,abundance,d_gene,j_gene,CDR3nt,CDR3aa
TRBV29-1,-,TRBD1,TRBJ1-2,TGCAGCGTATGGACAGGCTCGATCTATGGCTACACCTTC,CSVWTGSIYGYTF
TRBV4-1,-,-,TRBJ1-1,TGCGCCAGCAGCCAAGATCGGACCGTTGAGAGGGAGGTTGAAGCTTTCTTT,CASSQDRTVEREVEAFF
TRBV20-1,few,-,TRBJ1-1,TGCAGTGCTCGGGACCCCATGGGGGCTTTCTTT,CSARDPMGAFF
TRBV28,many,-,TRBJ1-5,TGTGCCAGCAGTTCAAGGGCCCGGGTCGGGGATCAGCCCCAGCATTTT,CASSSRARVGDQPQHF
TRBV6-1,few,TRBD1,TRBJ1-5,TGTGCCAGCAAACAGGGGCCGGGCAATCAGCCCCAGCATTTT,CASKQGPGNQPQHF
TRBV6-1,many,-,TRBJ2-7,TGTGCCAGCAGTGAAGGGACCCAGTACGAGCAGTACTTC,CASSEGTQYEQYF
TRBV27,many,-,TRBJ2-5,TGTGCCAGCAGTTCCGGACAGAAGCAAGAGACCCAGTACTTC,CASSSGQKQETQYF
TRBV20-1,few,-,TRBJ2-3,TGCAGTGCAACGACTAGTAATACGCAGTATTTT,CSATTSNTQYF
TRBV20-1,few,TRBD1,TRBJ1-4,TGCAGTGCCGTCCCGGGACAGGGATGGCATGAAAAACTGTTTTTT,CSAVPGQGWHEKLFF
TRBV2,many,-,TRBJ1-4,TGTGCCAGCAGTGAGACGGGGGCTCCAGATGAAAAACTGTTTTTT,CASSETGAPDEKLFF
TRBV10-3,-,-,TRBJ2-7,TGTGCCATCAGTGGGGGGGTTTACGAGCAGTACTTC,CAISGGVYEQYF
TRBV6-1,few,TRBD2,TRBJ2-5,TGTGCCAGCAGGCGGGAGGAAGAGACCCAGTACTTC,CASRREEETQYF
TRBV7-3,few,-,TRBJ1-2,TGTGCCAGCAGCAAGGACGGGGCAGGGGGCTACACCTTC,CASSKDGAGGYTF
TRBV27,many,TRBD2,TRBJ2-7,TGTGCCAGCAGTCCGCACATCGGACTAGCGAGACCCTACGAGCAGTACTTC,CASSPHIGLARPYEQYF
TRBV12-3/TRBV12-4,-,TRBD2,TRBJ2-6,TGTGCCAGCAGTCCCCGGGGGGGGCCTGGGGCCAACGTCCTGACTTTC,CASSPRGGPGANVLTF
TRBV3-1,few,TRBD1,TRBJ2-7,TGTGCCAGCAGCCAAGAAGGGGGCTTCTCCTACGAGCAGTACTTC,CASSQEGGFSYEQYF
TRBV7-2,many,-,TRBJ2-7,TGTGCCAGCAGCTTAGTTCTGGGGACCTACGAGCAGTACTTC,CASSLVLGTYEQYF
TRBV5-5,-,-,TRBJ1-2,-,CASTNQTSMYLCASSWSAGKGYTF
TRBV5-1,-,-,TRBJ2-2,TGCGCCAGCAGCCCGGACAACTCGAACACCGGGGAGCTGTTTTTT,CASSPDNSNTGELFF
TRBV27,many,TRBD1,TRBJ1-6,TGTGCCAGCAGTTTTCTCGGCGGCAGGGGGACTGGCTCCTATAATTCACCCCTCCACTTT,CASSFLGGRGTGSYNSPLHF
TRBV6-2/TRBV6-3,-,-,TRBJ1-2,TGTGCCAGCAGTGACGGGGAGGGATCTAACTATGGCTACACCTTC,CASSDGEGSNYGYTF